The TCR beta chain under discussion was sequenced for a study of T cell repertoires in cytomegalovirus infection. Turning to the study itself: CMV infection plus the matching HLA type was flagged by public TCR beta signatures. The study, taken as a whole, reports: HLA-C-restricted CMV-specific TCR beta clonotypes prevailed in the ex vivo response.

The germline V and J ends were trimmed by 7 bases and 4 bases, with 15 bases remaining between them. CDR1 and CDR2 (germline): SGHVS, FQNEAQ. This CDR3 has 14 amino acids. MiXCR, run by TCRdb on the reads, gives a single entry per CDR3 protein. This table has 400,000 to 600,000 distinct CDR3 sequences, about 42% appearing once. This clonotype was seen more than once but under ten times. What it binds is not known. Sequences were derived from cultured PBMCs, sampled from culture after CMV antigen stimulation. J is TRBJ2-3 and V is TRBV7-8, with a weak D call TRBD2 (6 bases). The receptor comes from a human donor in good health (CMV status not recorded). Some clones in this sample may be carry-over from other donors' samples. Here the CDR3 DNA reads TGTGCCAGCAACCTCGGAGGGCAAGCAGATACGCAGTATTTT. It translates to CASNLGGQADTQYF. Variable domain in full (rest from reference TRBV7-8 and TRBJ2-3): GAGVSQSPRYKVAKRGQDVALRCDPISGHVSLFWYQQALGQGPEFLTYFQNEAQLDKSGLPSDRFFAERPEGSVSTLKIQRTQQEDSAVYLCASNLGGQADTQYFGPGTRLTVL.